The source of this T cell receptor (beta chain) is a study of glioma-infiltrating T cells after dendritic cell vaccination listed by TCRdb under 2016. With regard to the full study: The cohort comprised roughly 15 glioblastoma patients from Phase I and II dendritic cell vaccination trials, 9 newly diagnosed and 6 with recurrent disease. To make the vaccine, monocyte-derived dendritic cells were cultured for 6 to 8 days with IL-4 and GM-CSF and then pulsed overnight with autologous tumor lysate. Survival after dendritic cell vaccination was correlated with TCR sequencing metrics, including TIL content and tumor-blood repertoire overlap. Between about 2003 and 2012, patients were given autologous tumor lysate-pulsed dendritic cell vaccination. In glioblastoma patients vaccinated with dendritic cells, deep sequencing of TCR beta CDR3 regions served to measure the amount of tumor-infiltrating lymphocytes and to compare repertoires between tumor and blood. Each patient got three intradermal injections of the dendritic cell vaccine, spaced at biweekly intervals, in the arm below the axilla.

Paper-wide results and their limitations: The cohort was small and heterogeneous, with few patients having full blood and tumor sets and even fewer initial-recurrent tumor pairs. The TCR overlap response model with three groups was called speculative and said to need prospective validation. After dendritic cell vaccination, a higher estimated pretreatment TIL content predicted longer time to progression and longer overall survival. No direct relationship between TCR clonality and survival was found, suggesting that a diverse polyclonal response may matter.

Explained via the paper, the time point label denotes: after dendritic cell vaccination, including at tumor progression/relapse. To be selected, patients needed enough residual fresh-frozen tumor tissue and more than two years of available survival data. Molecular status otherwise varied across the glioblastoma patients, but none of them carried an isocitrate dehydrogenase mutation. PBMC were collected before vaccination, two weeks after the third vaccination, and at tumor progression when it occurred. The Qiagen DNeasy Blood extraction Kit was used for extraction of genomic DNA. For CDR1 and CDR2, the germline V gene lists SGDLS and YYNGEE. After removal of 3 bases from V and 5 bases from J, the junction retains 4 bases not matched to a gene. The CDR3 numbers 13 residues from cysteine through phenylalanine. Only CDR3 DNA remains: 39 bases, in frame from the first base. To note about this clone: It lacks a known antigen. The input lacks base qualities; no much larger clone sits a single base away.

TCRB CDR3 regions were amplified from 1.5 to 2.5 ug genomic DNA, or all available DNA if less, using the immunoSEQ assay. The multiplex PCR relied on 60 forward primers for TCR V beta segments and 13 reverse primers for J beta segments. To estimate the number of reads per starting template, synthetic control templates were added to each sample at limiting dilution. Sequencing produced 87 bp reads on the Illumina HiSeq System. The source study handled its data this way. PCR and sequencing errors were removed by a nearest neighbor algorithm that merged closely related sequences. TCR overlap was defined as the percentage of unique tumor TCR beta sequences that were also present in the same patient's peripheral blood. Here the immuneACCESS table is served through TCRdb, limited to in-frame sequences with V and J called. Missing clones are a known gap in these copies; in checked studies unresolved V genes cover under half, and the rest lacks a known reason. V and J calls and clone size are as listed in that table; D and trimming were resolved from the DNA. This sample comprises fewer than 60,000 clones, about 89% of them detected only once. The ten largest clonotypes hold roughly 5% of the sample.

The chain employs TRBV9 and TRBJ2-5; the central 7 bases match TRBD2. This sequence originates from a human donor with glioblastoma. The input for sequencing was blood, taken after dendritic cell vaccination. The nucleotides are TGTGCCAGCAGCGGGGGGACTATCGAGACCCAGTACTTC. Translated, it reads CASSGGTIETQYF.